This TCR beta chain was captured by sequencing in a study of blood T cell repertoires in COVID-19. About the research overall: Samples of COVID-19 (acute and convalescent) were obtained from the United States, Italy and Spain. The analysed material was cDNA or gDNA that came from T cells, B-cell-depleted T cells, or PBMCs.

Germline CDR1 is SGHDN and CDR2 is FVKESK. The CDR3 runs to 15 residues. Deletions cut 2 bases from V and 0 bases from J, with 10 bases between. Per the original methods: Reference gene primer amplification gave estimated nucleated cell counts. Produced via immunoSEQ multiplex PCR; TCRdb's table is partial and in-frame only. D and trimming were read from the DNA, whereas the V and J calls and clone size are those reported in that table. The sample holds about 140,000 clones; roughly nine tenths are singletons and the top ten take over 4.5%. This clonotype was obtained from a human donor in a cohort sampled during active COVID-19. V is TRBV14 and J is TRBJ1-1; TRBD1 might be the D (5 bases). Sequenced input: peripheral blood. In nucleotides, the CDR3 is TGTGCCAGCAGCCAAATTGACAGAATGAACACTGAAGCTTTCTTT. This sequence encodes CASSQIDRMNTEAFF.